The clone carrying this T cell receptor (beta chain) has a handful of counts. TCRdb recomputed calls from the reads with MiXCR, one row per CDR3 protein. The sample holds more than 150,000 distinct CDR3 sequences, 15% to 20% seen once. The germline V and J ends were trimmed by 1 base and 9 bases, with 13 bases remaining between them. This CDR3 region has 14 residues. The data belong to a study of T cell repertoires in cytomegalovirus infection. This clonotype was sampled from a human donor in good health (CMV status not recorded). Some clones in this sample may be carry-over from other donors' samples. J is TRBJ2-1 and V is TRBV12-3 or TRBV12-4; no reliable D call. Specimen: PBMCs. As DNA, the CDR3 is TGTGCCAGCAGTTTAGGGGGTGGTTCAGGTGAGCAGTTCTTC. Its protein product is CASSLGGGSGEQFF.